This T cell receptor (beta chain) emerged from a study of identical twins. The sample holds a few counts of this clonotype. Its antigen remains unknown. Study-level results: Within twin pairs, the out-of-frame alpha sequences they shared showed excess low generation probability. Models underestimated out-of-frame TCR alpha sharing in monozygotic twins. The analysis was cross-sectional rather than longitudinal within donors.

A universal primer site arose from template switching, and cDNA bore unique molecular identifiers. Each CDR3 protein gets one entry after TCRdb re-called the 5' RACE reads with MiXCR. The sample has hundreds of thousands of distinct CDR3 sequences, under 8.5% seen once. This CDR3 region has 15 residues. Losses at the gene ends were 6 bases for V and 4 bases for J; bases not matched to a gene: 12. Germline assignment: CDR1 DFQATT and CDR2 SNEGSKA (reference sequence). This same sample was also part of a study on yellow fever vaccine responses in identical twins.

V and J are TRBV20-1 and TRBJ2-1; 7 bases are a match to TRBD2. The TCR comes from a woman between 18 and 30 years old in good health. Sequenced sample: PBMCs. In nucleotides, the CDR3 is TGCAGTGCCCCGGTGGGGGGGAAAGATTACAATGAGCAGTTCTTC. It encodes CSAPVGGKDYNEQFF.